Listed below are T cell receptor beta chains from one sample, sequenced in a study of blood T cell repertoires in COVID-19. Data came from immunoSEQ multiplex PCR; TCRdb stores just in-frame clones and leaves some out. The sample has tens of thousands of clones, about 83% seen once. The specimen was peripheral blood. These receptors were collected from a man in his 70s with COVID-19, enrolled during active disease. Both conserved end residues are part of each CDR3. The order of the fields is V gene, D gene, J gene, clone size, CDR3 protein, CDR3 DNA. The D gene is left open where the match is weak. Only some rows state a clone size, as once, few, many or a class for expanded clones.

V: TRBV5-6; D: NA; J: TRBJ1-6; size: NA; CDR3: CASSSGGGFNSPLHF; DNA: TGTGCCAGCAGTTCGGGGGGTGGTTTTAATTCACCCCTCCACTTT
V: TRBV7-2; D: TRBD2; J: TRBJ2-5; size: NA; CDR3: CASSYGSGGETQYF; DNA: TGTGCCAGCAGCTACGGCAGCGGGGGGGAGACCCAGTACTTC
V: TRBV10-2; D: TRBD1; J: TRBJ1-5; size: NA; CDR3: CASSATGQGSNQPQHF; DNA: TGCGCCAGCAGTGCTACGGGACAGGGCTCCAATCAGCCCCAGCATTTT
V: TRBV19; D: NA; J: TRBJ1-5; size: NA; CDR3: CASSIGMGGANQPQHF; DNA: TGTGCCAGTAGTATAGGGATGGGGGGGGCGAATCAGCCCCAGCATTTT
V: TRBV7-2; D: TRBD2; J: TRBJ2-5; size: once; CDR3: CASSLWAGGETQYF; DNA: TGTGCCAGCAGCCTCTGGGCGGGAGGAGAGACCCAGTACTTC
V: TRBV6-2/TRBV6-3; D: TRBD1; J: TRBJ1-1; size: NA; CDR3: CASSWDRVTEAFF; DNA: TGTGCCAGCAGTTGGGACAGGGTAACTGAAGCTTTCTTT
V: TRBV7-2; D: NA; J: TRBJ1-6; size: NA; CDR3: CASSLLLGARNSPLHF; DNA: TGTGCCAGCAGCTTATTACTGGGGGCGCGAAATTCACCCCTCCACTTT
V: TRBV29-1; D: NA; J: TRBJ1-2; size: NA; CDR3: CSVGLGARYGYTF; DNA: TGCAGCGTCGGATTAGGGGCGCGATATGGCTACACCTTC
V: TRBV5-1; D: NA; J: TRBJ2-7; size: NA; CDR3: CASSLSSPSYEQYF; DNA: TGCGCCAGCAGCTTGTCCTCCCCCTCCTACGAGCAGTACTTC
V: TRBV7-9; D: NA; J: TRBJ1-1; size: once; CDR3: CASSLVTLEAFF; DNA: TGTGCCAGCAGCTTAGTGACACTTGAAGCTTTCTTT
V: TRBV10-2; D: TRBD1; J: TRBJ1-1; size: NA; CDR3: CASSGQANTEAFF; DNA: TGCGCCAGCAGCGGACAGGCGAACACTGAAGCTTTCTTT
V: TRBV6-6; D: TRBD2; J: TRBJ2-7; size: NA; CDR3: CASSYSSSGYEQYF; DNA: TGTGCCAGCAGTTACTCGTCTAGCGGCTACGAGCAGTACTTC
V: TRBV11-1; D: NA; J: TRBJ1-1; size: NA; CDR3: CASSSSGVAFF; DNA: TGTGCCAGCAGCTCTAGTGGCGTAGCTTTCTTT
V: TRBV5-4; D: NA; J: TRBJ2-1; size: NA; CDR3: CASSLYNEQFF; DNA: TGTGCCAGCAGCCTATACAATGAGCAGTTCTTC
V: TRBV5-6; D: TRBD1; J: TRBJ1-3; size: NA; CDR3: CASSLVPGGTGNTIYF; DNA: TGTGCCAGCAGCTTGGTTCCAGGGGGAACTGGAAACACCATATATTTT
V: TRBV19; D: TRBD1; J: TRBJ1-1; size: NA; CDR3: CASSPWGQGAGEAFF; DNA: TGTGCCAGTAGTCCGTGGGGACAGGGGGCTGGTGAAGCTTTCTTT
V: TRBV29-1; D: TRBD1; J: TRBJ1-5; size: NA; CDR3: CSVVLQGAGQPQHF; DNA: TGCAGCGTTGTTTTACAGGGGGCTGGTCAGCCCCAGCATTTT
V: TRBV12-3/TRBV12-4; D: NA; J: TRBJ1-1; size: few; CDR3: CASSFPPLGEAFF; DNA: TGTGCCAGCAGTTTCCCCCCCCTAGGTGAAGCTTTCTTT
V: TRBV7-2; D: NA; J: TRBJ1-5; size: NA; CDR3: CASSLGPDQPQHF; DNA: TGTGCCAGCAGCTTGGGCCCGGATCAGCCCCAGCATTTT
V: TRBV6-5; D: NA; J: TRBJ1-2; size: NA; CDR3: CASSYSTGQLYGYTF; DNA: TGTGCCAGCAGTTACTCGACTGGACAGCTCTATGGCTACACCTTC
V: TRBV28; D: TRBD1; J: TRBJ1-2; size: NA; CDR3: CASKGQGKSYGYTF; DNA: TGTGCCAGCAAGGGACAGGGGAAAAGCTATGGCTACACCTTC
V: TRBV7-9; D: TRBD1; J: TRBJ1-2; size: many; CDR3: CASSFETGALFGYTF; DNA: TGTGCCAGCAGCTTCGAGACAGGGGCACTATTTGGCTACACCTTC
V: TRBV7-9; D: TRBD2; J: TRBJ2-7; size: NA; CDR3: CASSSGTSGRMSSYEQYF; DNA: TGTGCCAGCAGCTCAGGGACTAGCGGGAGGATGAGCTCCTACGAGCAGTACTTC
V: TRBV6-2/TRBV6-3; D: NA; J: TRBJ1-5; size: few; CDR3: CASSYENVRGQPQHF; DNA: TGTGCCAGCAGTTACGAGAACGTCCGGGGACAGCCCCAGCATTTT
V: TRBV3-1/TRBV3-2; D: NA; J: TRBJ2-3; size: few; CDR3: CASSPGIDTQYF; DNA: TGTGCCAGCTCTCCGGGGATAGATACGCAGTATTTT
V: TRBV12-3/TRBV12-4; D: NA; J: TRBJ1-1; size: NA; CDR3: CASRVATEAFF; DNA: TGTGCCAGCAGGGTGGCTACTGAAGCTTTCTTT
V: TRBV6-2/TRBV6-3; D: NA; J: TRBJ1-2; size: NA; CDR3: CASSSTVRYGYTF; DNA: TGTGCCAGCAGTTCGACAGTAAGATATGGCTACACCTTC
V: TRBV9; D: TRBD2; J: TRBJ2-5; size: once; CDR3: CASSAGGTPPQETQYF; DNA: TGTGCCAGCAGCGCCGGGGGGACTCCACCGCAAGAGACCCAGTACTTC
V: TRBV27; D: NA; J: TRBJ2-2; size: NA; CDR3: CASSSRGAGTGELFF; DNA: TGTGCCAGCAGTTCTCGGGGGGCCGGCACCGGGGAGCTGTTTTTT
V: TRBV2; D: TRBD1; J: TRBJ1-3; size: NA; CDR3: CASSIRRDSLLGNTIYF; DNA: TGTGCCAGCAGTATTCGCCGGGACAGTCTCCTGGGGAACACCATATATTTT
V: TRBV7-8; D: TRBD1; J: TRBJ1-5; size: NA; CDR3: CASSLGTGGNHQPQHF; DNA: TGTGCCAGCAGCTTAGGTACAGGGGGAAACCATCAGCCCCAGCATTTT
V: TRBV11-3; D: TRBD2; J: TRBJ2-5; size: NA; CDR3: CASSQPGLAGGSGETQYF; DNA: TGTGCCAGCAGCCAACCTGGACTAGCGGGGGGGTCCGGCGAGACCCAGTACTTC
V: TRBV7-9; D: NA; J: TRBJ1-5; size: NA; CDR3: CASARSGAEEQPQHF; DNA: TGTGCCAGCGCCCGAAGCGGGGCTGAGGAACAGCCCCAGCATTTT
V: TRBV6-5; D: TRBD2; J: TRBJ2-3; size: NA; CDR3: CASRRTSGDTDTQYF; DNA: TGTGCCAGCAGACGGACTAGCGGGGACACAGATACGCAGTATTTT
V: TRBV19; D: NA; J: TRBJ1-5; size: NA; CDR3: CASSIVKGNQPQHF; DNA: TGTGCCAGTAGTATAGTTAAGGGGAATCAGCCCCAGCATTTT
V: TRBV2; D: NA; J: TRBJ1-1; size: NA; CDR3: CASRGAWERNTEAFF; DNA: TGTGCCAGCAGGGGGGCTTGGGAAAGGAACACTGAAGCTTTCTTT
V: TRBV19; D: TRBD1; J: TRBJ2-6; size: NA; CDR3: CASSITGTGALVLTF; DNA: TGTGCCAGTAGTATCACCGGGACAGGGGCCCTGGTCCTGACTTTC
V: TRBV5-4; D: TRBD1; J: TRBJ2-5; size: NA; CDR3: CASSFGQGDQETQYF; DNA: TGTGCCAGCAGCTTTGGACAGGGAGACCAAGAGACCCAGTACTTC
V: TRBV6-6; D: TRBD1; J: TRBJ2-7; size: NA; CDR3: CASRGQGQTYEQYF; DNA: TGTGCCAGCAGGGGACAGGGGCAGACCTACGAGCAGTACTTC
V: TRBV6-5; D: NA; J: TRBJ1-2; size: NA; CDR3: CASSYSRQIGGYTF; DNA: TGTGCCAGCAGTTACTCTAGACAGATAGGAGGCTACACCTTC
V: TRBV5-1; D: NA; J: TRBJ2-2; size: NA; CDR3: CASSLTSGNTGELFF; DNA: TGCGCCAGCAGCCTAACCTCGGGGAACACCGGGGAGCTGTTTTTT
V: TRBV4-3; D: NA; J: TRBJ1-2; size: NA; CDR3: CASSQDTGQPFYGYTF; DNA: TGCGCCAGCAGCCAAGACACAGGACAGCCGTTCTATGGCTACACCTTC